Listed here are 18 T cell receptor beta chains from one sample, sequenced in a study of cytomegalovirus exposure and HLA in healthy donors. Libraries were prepared by immunoSEQ multiplex PCR; TCRdb keeps only in-frame clonotypes and omits some of them. Of 90,000 or so clones detected, 95% to 98% appear once; the ten largest clones hold 0.78%. Sequencing was carried out using PBMCs. Receptors were obtained from a man in his late teens or twenties in good health and CMV-seronegative.

The rearrangement links TRBV2 to TRBJ2-7, with TRBD1 as a possible D gene (6 bases). Germline lookup yields CDR1 SNHLY and CDR2 FYNNEI. The V end lost 5 bases, the J end lost 7 bases, and 18 bases lay between the germline ends. This CDR3 spans 14 amino acids. CDR3 in DNA: TGTGCCAGCAGTTCCTCACGGACAGAGGTGGAGCAGTACTTC. Its protein is CASSSSRTEVEQYF.

This clone occurred a few times. CDR3: CASSGRDYHNEQFF. CDR3 in DNA: TGTGCCAGCAGCGGCAGGGACTACCATAATGAGCAGTTCTTC. The chain carries TRBV5-6 and TRBJ2-1; 7 positions match TRBD2. V shed 4 bases, J shed 7 bases, and the junction held 8 bases outside the gene matches. Germline V gene sequence: CDR1 SGHDT, CDR2 YYEEEE. There are 14 residues in the CDR3. The full variable domain, rest sourced from reference TRBV5-6 and TRBJ2-1, is DAGVTQSPTHLIKTRGQQVTLRCSPKSGHDTVSWYQQALGQGPQFIFQYYEEEERQRGNFPDRFSGHQFPNYSSELNVNALLLGDSALYLCASSGRDYHNEQFFGPGTRLTVL.

The chain combines TRBV28 with TRBJ2-1; D may be TRBD2 (5 bases). The CDR3 loop spans 14 amino acids. V was clipped by 3 bases and J by 5 bases, with 11 bases between them. The germline V gene has CDR1 MDHEN and CDR2 SYDVKM. The CDR3 nucleotides are TGTGCCAGCAGTTTGCGGGTCCAGAACAATGAGCAGTTCTTC. Its protein product is CASSLRVQNNEQFF.

This chain uses TRBV30 with TRBJ1-1; 10 bases match TRBD1. The germline gives CDR1 GTSNPN, CDR2 SVGIG (reference sequence). Trimming at V came to 2 bases and at J to 0 bases, leaving 12 bases not matched to a gene. This CDR3 is built from 18 residues. The CDR3 region is CAWSKRGQGMSVNTEAFF. The CDR3 coding sequence is TGTGCCTGGAGTAAGAGGGGACAGGGGATGTCGGTGAACACTGAAGCTTTCTTT.

The chain joins TRBV27 to TRBJ1-5; a weak D match, TRBD1 (6 bases). The V end lost 5 bases, the J end lost 4 bases, and 18 bases lay between the germline ends. The CDR3 totals 16 residues. From germline, CDR1 is MNHEY and CDR2 SMNVEV (reference sequence). The CDR3 DNA follows: TGTGCCAGCAGTCAAAACGAACAGGGAAGGAATCAGCCCCAGCATTTT. It encodes CASSQNEQGRNQPQHF.

The rearrangement links TRBV11-3 to TRBJ2-2, with TRBD2 matching over 7 bases. The junction had 8 bases not matched to a gene; V was cut back by 0 bases and J by 1 base. CDR3 size: 18 residues. The germline V gene has CDR1 SGHNT and CDR2 YENEEA. CDR3 bases: TGTGCCAGCAGCTTAGATGGTCGGCTAGCGGAGAACACCGGGGAGCTGTTTTTT. Translation gives CASSLDGRLAENTGELFF. The entire variable domain, with the rest obtained from reference TRBV11-3 and TRBJ2-2, is as follows: EAGVVQSPRYKIIEKKQPVAFWCNPISGHNTLYWYLQNLGQGPELLIRYENEEAVDDSQLPKDRFSAERLKGVDSTLKIQPAELGDSAVYLCASSLDGRLAENTGELFFGEGSRLTVL.

The J gene is TRBJ1-1, the V gene TRBV6-5; D is unresolved. This CDR3 is 15 amino acids long. The V end lost 3 bases, the J end lost 5 bases, and 16 bases lay between the germline ends. Per the germline V gene, CDR1 is MNHEY and CDR2 is SVGAGI. The CDR3 protein is CASSYEGFGGTEAFF. The CDR3 DNA reads as TGTGCCAGCAGTTATGAGGGCTTCGGCGGGACTGAAGCTTTCTTT.

This chain joins TRBV6-1 and TRBJ1-2; D is uncertain. The CDR3 consists of 10 residues. V was pared by 7 bases and J by 8 bases, with 8 bases between. CDR1 is MNHNS, CDR2 SASEGT, per germline. The CDR3 nucleotides read TGTGCCAGCATACAAACCGGCTACACCTTC. Translating gives CASIQTGYTF.

This rearrangement joins TRBV6-5 to TRBJ2-2, with D tentatively TRBD2 (6 bases). Germline CDR1 reads MNHEY; CDR2 reads SVGAGI. V lost 6 bases, J lost 6 bases, and 14 bases lay in between. This CDR3 is built from 14 residues. CDR3 protein: CASRQRGEAGELFF. CDR3 nucleotides: TGTGCCAGCAGACAAAGAGGGGAGGCCGGGGAGCTGTTTTTT.

The chain has TRBV9 and TRBJ1-4; TRBD1 might be the D (6 bases). Germline CDR1 and CDR2: SGDLS and YYNGEE. Trimming removed 3 bases at V and 1 base at J, with 16 bases between. The CDR3 totals 17 residues. CDR3 in DNA: TGTGCCAGCAGCGAGAGGGGCGCACAGGGAACTAATGAAAAACTGTTTTTT. Encoded protein: CASSERGAQGTNEKLFF.

The CDR3 protein is CASSVGQGASEAFF. CDR3 sequence (DNA): TGTGCCAGCAGCGTAGGACAGGGGGCCTCCGAAGCTTTCTTT. This chain uses TRBV9 with TRBJ1-1, with TRBD1 identical over 10 bases. CDR1 and CDR2 from the germline V gene are SGDLS and YYNGEE. V shed 0 bases and J 8 bases; nucleotides not matched to a gene: 4. This CDR3 has 14 amino acids.

The chain combines TRBV29-1 with TRBJ1-1; 7 nucleotides align to TRBD1. V shed 7 bases, J shed 1 base, and the junction held 6 bases outside the gene matches. Looked up from germline, CDR1 is SQVTM and CDR2 is ANQGSEA. The CDR3 spans 13 residues. The CDR3 is CSASRGRNTEAFF. CDR3 DNA sequence: TGCAGCGCTTCGAGGGGGCGGAACACTGAAGCTTTCTTT.

The rearrangement joins TRBV7-2 to TRBJ2-5; TRBD1 might be the D (6 bases). This CDR3 has 15 residues. Germline assignment: CDR1 SGHTA and CDR2 FQGNSA. Trimming stripped 3 bases from V and 1 base from J, with 12 bases between. The CDR3 is CASSLAGTSQETQYF. The CDR3 coding sequence is TGTGCCAGCAGCTTGGCCGGGACAAGCCAAGAGACCCAGTACTTC.

The V gene is TRBV27, the J gene TRBJ1-1, with 9 bases aligning to TRBD1. The germline V gene has CDR1 MNHEY and CDR2 SMNVEV (reference sequence). Losses at the gene ends were 5 bases for V and 4 bases for J; bases not matched to a gene: 5. The CDR3 runs to 14 residues. CDR3 in DNA: TGTGCCAGCAGTCGGGACAGGGTTGGCACTGAAGCTTTCTTT. This codes for CASSRDRVGTEAFF.

The rearrangement links TRBV4-2 to TRBJ1-2, with D unresolved. V dropped 1 base and J dropped 3 bases, with 12 bases sitting between them. The CDR3 runs 15 residues. CDR1 LGHNA and CDR2 YNFKEQ come from the germline V gene. This chain's CDR3 is CASSQVGPPDYGYTF. Here the CDR3 DNA reads TGTGCCAGCAGCCAAGTTGGCCCCCCTGACTATGGCTACACCTTC.

V and J are TRBV25-1 and TRBJ2-5, with 8 bases matching TRBD1. CDR3 length: 13 amino acids. Germline CDR1 is MGHDK and CDR2 is SYGVNS. The ends lost 6 bases at V and 4 bases at J; junction bases unmatched: 4. The chain's CDR3 is CASRATGVETQYF. DNA for the CDR3: TGTGCCAGCAGGGCGACAGGGGTAGAGACCCAGTACTTC.

The J gene is TRBJ2-1, the V gene TRBV6-4; possible D gene TRBD2, 5 bases. This CDR3 has 14 amino acids. V was cut by 0 bases and J by 8 bases, with 11 bases left in between. Germline CDR1 and CDR2: MRHNA and SNTAGT. This chain's CDR3 is CASSDSGSQDEQFF. DNA of the CDR3: TGTGCCAGCAGTGACTCGGGGAGTCAGGATGAGCAGTTCTTC.

In its sample, this clone was seen once. This chain joins TRBV6-5 and TRBJ2-7, with 10 bases aligning to TRBD2. J was trimmed by 0 bases and V by 4 bases; bases with no gene match: 3. From germline, CDR1 is MNHEY and CDR2 SVGAGI. The CDR3 has 15 residues. The CDR3 sequence: CASSLLAGPSYEQYF. The CDR3 DNA follows: TGTGCCAGCAGTTTACTAGCGGGACCCTCCTACGAGCAGTACTTC.